This T cell receptor (beta chain) was documented in a study of T cell repertoires in cytomegalovirus infection (dated by TCRdb to between 2018 and 2021). A note on the overall study: Because public TCR beta signatures pointed to carriage of CMV infection together with the matching HLA type, the HLA type of each donor mattered for the analysis. The investigation overall reported the following: In both this cohort and an independent roughly 350-donor cohort, the cumulative frequency of public TCR beta family members distinguished carriers of CMV infection plus the relevant HLA type. The ex vivo response was dominated by HLA-C-restricted CMV-specific TCR beta clonotypes, which also provided the single most frequent clonotype in two of eight donors.

The cysteine opens and the phenylalanine closes a CDR3 of 14 amino acids. Only the CDR3 portion is preserved as DNA: 42 bases, with reading frame beginning at the first base. Per the germline V gene (reference sequence), LNHDA is the CDR1 and SQIVND is the CDR2. Relative to germline, V is 0 bases shorter and J is 3 bases shorter, with 5 bases between their ends. A remark on this clonotype: The specificity of this receptor is unknown. No much larger clone is present one base from it, and per-base qualities are unavailable.

Data came from an Illumina HiSeq 1500. TCRdb reworked the public reads: Q25 trimming with fastp, MiXCR clone assembly, productive beta chains retained. Each CDR3 protein appears once, grouped with its most common genes and DNA. Recorded for this sample are 300,000 or so distinct CDR3 sequences; 20% to 30% of them occurred a single time. More than 11% of the sample is in the top ten clones. The V and J segments used are TRBV19 and TRBJ2-2, with the D gene not confidently named. This TCR derives from a human donor in good health (CMV status not recorded). Some clones in this sample may be carry-over from other donors' samples. Sequencing input: PBMCs. The CDR3 protein is CASSIEGYTGELFF. The nucleotide sequence is given as TGTGCCAGTAGTATAGAGGGTTACACCGGGGAGCTGTTTTTT.